Presented here are 9 T cell receptor beta chains from one specimen sequenced in a study of cytomegalovirus exposure and HLA in healthy donors. This PCR relied on a set of 60 Vbeta primers and 13 Jbeta primers. Assay: immunoSEQ multiplex PCR; the TCRdb copy retains only in-frame clones and omits some. The table includes about 130,000 clones, approximately 85% detected once. Sequences were obtained from PBMCs. The source is a boy between 10 and 17 years old in good health and CMV-seronegative.

The chain couples TRBV7-9 to TRBJ2-2; D perhaps matches TRBD2 (6 bases). The CDR3 loop spans 15 amino acids. Per germline, CDR1 SEHNR and CDR2 FQNEAQ (reference sequence). Between the trimmed V and J ends, which lost 8 bases and 2 bases, there was a span of 15 bases. CDR3 in DNA: TGTGCCAGCTTCGTTGGGACTTCAAACACCGGGGAGCTGTTTTTT. It codes for CASFVGTSNTGELFF.

This chain uses TRBV14 with TRBJ1-1, with 9 bases fitting TRBD1. The CDR3 consists of 15 residues. Germline CDR1 and CDR2: SGHDN and FVKESK. V shed 7 bases, J shed 1 base, and the junction held 7 bases outside the gene matches. CDR3 residues: CASNKPGQGNTEAFF. The CDR3 DNA reads TGTGCCAGCAACAAACCGGGACAGGGGAACACTGAAGCTTTCTTT.

The chain links TRBV4-2 to TRBJ2-3, with TRBD2 as a possible D gene (6 bases). Germline V gene data show CDR1 as LGHNA and CDR2 as YNFKEQ. V shed 3 bases and J shed 5 bases, with 9 bases lying between them. The CDR3 spans 13 residues. The CDR3 DNA reads TGTGCCAGCAGCCAGGAGGGCAGAGATACGCAGTATTTT. This gives the protein CASSQEGRDTQYF.

The chain couples TRBV5-4 to TRBJ2-1, with 7 bases lining up with TRBD1. This CDR3 has 14 residues. With V trimmed by 1 base and J by 5 bases, 3 bases remained unmatched. Looked up from germline, CDR1 is SGHNT and CDR2 is YYREEE (reference sequence). The CDR3 loop is CASSLWDSNNEQFF. CDR3 bases: TGTGCCAGCAGCTTGTGGGACAGTAACAATGAGCAGTTCTTC.

CDR3 amino acids: CAWFSVNSAYEQYF. The CDR3 nucleotides are TGTGCCTGGTTTTCAGTCAACAGTGCCTACGAGCAGTACTTC. The chain couples TRBV30 to TRBJ2-7; no clear D gene. Germline loops: CDR1 GTSNPN, CDR2 SVGIG (reference sequence). V gave up 5 bases and J gave up 2 bases, with 16 bases separating them. The CDR3 is 14 amino acids.

The V call is TRBV7-3, the J call TRBJ2-1; weak D call: TRBD2 (5 bases). CDR3 size: 15 residues. The germline V gene encodes CDR1 SGHTA and CDR2 FQGTGA. Trimming removed 5 bases from V and 1 base from J, with 12 bases in between. CDR3 loop: CASSLISGSYNEQFF. DNA of the CDR3: TGTGCCAGCAGCCTCATTTCGGGGTCCTACAATGAGCAGTTCTTC.

The chain carries TRBV7-3 and TRBJ2-1; TRBD2 matches 11 bases. CDR3 length: 15 amino acids. The V segment lost 5 bases and the J segment 6 bases; nucleotides outside the gene matches: 6. CDR1 is SGHTA, CDR2 FQGTGA, per germline. CDR3 in amino acids: CASSITSGSGNEQFF. DNA of the CDR3: TGTGCCAGCAGCATCACTAGCGGGAGTGGCAATGAGCAGTTCTTC.

Points on this clone: The same CDR3 is also encoded by other DNA sequences in this sample. The chain carries TRBV27 and TRBJ1-2, with D perhaps matching TRBD1 (5 bases). V lost 3 bases, J lost 7 bases, and 12 bases lay in between. The CDR3 is 13 residues long. CDR1 and CDR2 (germline): MNHEY, SMNVEV (reference sequence). CDR3 region: CASSFGTGGGYTF. The CDR3 coding sequence is TGTGCCAGCAGTTTCGGGACGGGGGGTGGCTACACCTTC.

In its sample, this clone was seen once. This chain uses TRBV4-1 with TRBJ2-1, with 7 bases aligning to TRBD2. The CDR3 is made up of 14 amino acids. In germline, CDR1 is MGHRA, CDR2 YSYEKL. Trimming removed 5 bases from V and 2 bases from J; junction bases left unmatched: 3. The CDR3 bases are TGCGCCAGCAGCTCCCTAGCGGCCTACAATGAGCAGTTCTTC. This codes for CASSSLAAYNEQFF.